The 17 T cell receptor beta chains below come from one sample, sequenced in a study of post-analysis software for immune sequencing data (dated by TCRdb to the mid-2010s). Paper-wide results and their limitations: Roughly 5 TRBV segments, including TRBV5-6, TRBV5-1 and TRBV20-1, were significantly more frequent in patients than controls.

Libraries were built with PCR. The sequencer listed for this sample is Illumina HiSeq 2500. Unique molecular identifiers were incorporated into TCR beta cDNA libraries to reduce PCR and sequencing biases. In TCRdb, the public reads were trimmed at Q25 with fastp and aligned with MiXCR, with productive beta chains retained. Each CDR3 protein appears once, grouped with its most common genes and DNA. A total of about 460,000 distinct CDR3 sequences appear in this sample, roughly 45% of them only once. Jointly, the top ten make up about an eighth of the sample. The antigens these receptors bind are not known. The sequencing input was blood. The source of these receptors is a girl aged 10 to 17 with multiple sclerosis.

V and J are TRBV7-8 and TRBJ2-1; possibly TRBD1 or TRBD2 for D (5 bases each). V was cut by 1 base and J by 6 bases, with 10 bases left in between. This CDR3 has 14 residues. Germline V CDR1 and CDR2: SGHVS, FQNEAQ. The CDR3 loop reads CASSLEGLANEQFF. The DNA of the CDR3 is TGTGCCAGCAGCTTAGAGGGGCTAGCCAATGAGCAGTTCTTC. Full variable domain (remainder filled in from reference TRBV7-8 and TRBJ2-1): GAGVSQSPRYKVAKRGQDVALRCDPISGHVSLFWYQQALGQGPEFLTYFQNEAQLDKSGLPSDRFFAERPEGSVSTLKIQRTQQEDSAVYLCASSLEGLANEQFFGPGTRLTVL.

This clonotype has only a few counts. The J gene is TRBJ2-1, the V gene TRBV28; 14 bases match TRBD2. Per the germline V gene, CDR1 is MDHEN and CDR2 is SYDVKM. The CDR3 runs to 15 residues. The V and J ends lost 3 bases and 10 bases, in that order; junction bases with no gene match: 5. Written as DNA, the CDR3 is TGTGCCAGCAGTTTGGGACTAGCGGGAGTCAGCGAGCAGTTCTTC. Its translation is CASSLGLAGVSEQFF.

This clonotype was counted a few times. The V gene is TRBV6-6, the J gene TRBJ2-1; 11 positions match TRBD2. Per the germline V gene, CDR1 is MNHNY and CDR2 is SVGAGI (reference sequence). The CDR3 extends over 17 amino acids. Trimming at V came to 2 bases and at J to 4 bases, leaving 7 bases not matched to a gene. The CDR3: CASSYLRLAGIYNEQFF. CDR3 coding DNA: TGTGCCAGCAGTTACCTCCGACTAGCGGGGATATACAATGAGCAGTTCTTC.

The chain combines TRBV6-2 or TRBV6-3 with TRBJ1-2; no clear D. CDR1 and CDR2 from the germline V gene are MNHEY and SVGEGT. With 6 bases removed from V and 4 bases from J, the gap between germline ends came to 15 bases. This CDR3 comprises 14 residues. DNA for the CDR3: TGTGCCAGCAGACGTGGCTCCGGAACCTATGGCTACACCTTC. Its translation: CASRRGSGTYGYTF.

The V call is TRBV20-1, the J call TRBJ2-5; D gene unclear. Germline CDR1 reads DFQATT; CDR2 reads SNEGSKA (reference sequence). The V end lost 7 bases, the J end lost 1 base, and 10 bases lay between the germline ends. The CDR3 is made up of 12 amino acids. The CDR3 protein is CSVRPVQETQYF. The CDR3 DNA sequence: TGCAGTGTTCGGCCAGTCCAAGAGACCCAGTACTTC.

In nucleotides, the CDR3 is TGCAGTGCTAGATCTGGCAGCGACAGACGGGAGACCCAGTACTTC. Its translation: CSARSGSDRRETQYF. This chain connects TRBV20-1 to TRBJ2-5, with D maybe TRBD1 (5 bases). This CDR3 spans 15 amino acids. Trimming shortened V by 2 bases and J by 5 bases, and 18 bases separated the two germline ends. In germline, CDR1 is DFQATT, CDR2 SNEGSKA (reference sequence).

The chain joins TRBV4-2 to TRBJ2-3; D gene ambiguous. The CDR3 spans 15 residues. V was pared by 1 base and J by 4 bases, with 12 bases between. The V gene's germline CDR1 is LGHNA and CDR2 YNFKEQ. In DNA, the CDR3 is TGTGCCAGCAGCCAAGTGGGTTTGAGCTCAGATACGCAGTATTTT. Translating gives CASSQVGLSSDTQYF.

The chain uses TRBV28 and TRBJ1-1; D not resolved. CDR1 and CDR2 (germline): MDHEN, SYDVKM. Trimming removed 4 bases at V and 2 bases at J, with 11 bases between. The CDR3 sequence is 14 residues long. The CDR3: CASSSGGTNTEAFF. CDR3 sequence (DNA): TGTGCCAGCAGTTCTGGCGGAACTAACACTGAAGCTTTCTTT. Full variable domain (rest looked up from reference TRBV28 and TRBJ1-1): DVKVTQSSRYLVKRTGEKVFLECVQDMDHENMFWYRQDPGLGLRLIYFSYDVKMKEKGDIPEGYSVSREKKERFSLILESASTNQTSMYLCASSSGGTNTEAFFGQGTRLTVV.

This clonotype has a handful of counts. This chain joins TRBV20-1 and TRBJ2-3; 10 nucleotides align to TRBD2. CDR1 and CDR2 from the germline V gene are DFQATT and SNEGSKA (reference sequence). V shed 4 bases and J 1 base; nucleotides not matched to a gene: 2. CDR3 length: 14 residues. The CDR3 loop reads CSATSGSGTDTQYF. The CDR3, as DNA: TGCAGTGCTACTAGCGGGAGTGGCACAGATACGCAGTATTTT.

V and J are TRBV20-1 and TRBJ2-3; D perhaps matches TRBD1 (6 bases). The V end was cut by 3 bases, the J end by 2 bases, with 18 bases between. The CDR3 is 16 residues long. Germline loops: CDR1 DFQATT, CDR2 SNEGSKA (reference sequence). CDR3 amino acids: CSARDAKGGDTDTQYF. CDR3 DNA sequence: TGCAGTGCTAGGGACGCAAAAGGGGGAGACACAGATACGCAGTATTTT.

This sequence joins TRBV6-5 and TRBJ1-1, with unresolved D. V was trimmed by 2 bases and J by 3 bases, leaving 7 bases between them. Germline V lookup: CDR1 MNHEY, CDR2 SVGAGI. This CDR3 has 13 amino acids. The CDR3 spells CASSYDDYTEAFF. CDR3 sequence (DNA): TGTGCCAGCAGTTACGACGATTACACTGAAGCTTTCTTT.

A few counts support this clonotype. V is TRBV20-1 and J is TRBJ2-5; the match to TRBD2 covers 8 bases. Germline CDR1 reads DFQATT; CDR2 reads SNEGSKA (reference sequence). The V segment lost 5 bases and the J segment 4 bases; nucleotides outside the gene matches: 15. The CDR3 loop spans 16 amino acids. This CDR3 is CSAPPPGAGVLETQYF. CDR3 sequence (DNA): TGCAGTGCTCCCCCTCCAGGAGCGGGAGTCTTAGAGACCCAGTACTTC.

V and J are TRBV9 and TRBJ1-6; D is undetermined. V was clipped by 3 bases and J by 0 bases, with 10 bases between them. Germline V gives CDR1 SGDLS, CDR2 YYNGEE. The CDR3 contains 16 residues. CDR3 coding DNA: TGTGCCAGCAGCGGAGAGGCTAGCTCCTATAATTCACCCCTCCACTTT. Amino acids: CASSGEASSYNSPLHF.

This clonotype came up a few times. The chain employs TRBV5-1 and TRBJ2-5, with D possibly matching TRBD1 (5 bases). The germline CDR1 and CDR2 sequences are SGHRS and YFSETQ. This CDR3 region has 15 residues. The V gene lost 0 bases and the J gene lost 0 bases, with 9 bases spanning the gap. The CDR3 region has the DNA TGCGCCAGCAGCTTGGGGTCCAGGGACCAAGAGACCCAGTACTTC. This codes for CASSLGSRDQETQYF.

This clonotype was seen more than once but under ten times. This chain uses TRBV28 with TRBJ2-3; possible D gene TRBD2, 5 bases. This CDR3 is built from 14 residues. Germline assignment: CDR1 MDHEN and CDR2 SYDVKM. The V gene lost 6 bases and the J gene lost 3 bases, with 13 bases spanning the gap. This CDR3 is CASSPIRTTDTQYF. DNA for the CDR3: TGTGCCAGCAGCCCCATCCGGACTACAGATACGCAGTATTTT.

This chain uses TRBV9 with TRBJ1-5; 7 positions match TRBD1. Germline-derived CDR1 and CDR2 are SGDLS and YYNGEE. This CDR3 contains 13 residues. V lost 8 bases, J lost 6 bases, and 8 bases stayed unmatched. CDR3 sequence: CASTGAFSQPQHF. The CDR3 bases are TGTGCCAGTACAGGGGCCTTTAGTCAGCCCCAGCATTTT.

The CDR3 here is CASSPWGVGYEQYF. The CDR3, as DNA: TGTGCCAGCAGTCCCTGGGGTGTCGGGTACGAGCAGTACTTC. The genes are TRBV28 and TRBJ2-5, with D unclear. The tail of the sequence fits TRBJ2-7 better, so the J call may be wrong. Germline assignment: CDR1 MDHEN and CDR2 SYDVKM. This CDR3 is 14 amino acids long.